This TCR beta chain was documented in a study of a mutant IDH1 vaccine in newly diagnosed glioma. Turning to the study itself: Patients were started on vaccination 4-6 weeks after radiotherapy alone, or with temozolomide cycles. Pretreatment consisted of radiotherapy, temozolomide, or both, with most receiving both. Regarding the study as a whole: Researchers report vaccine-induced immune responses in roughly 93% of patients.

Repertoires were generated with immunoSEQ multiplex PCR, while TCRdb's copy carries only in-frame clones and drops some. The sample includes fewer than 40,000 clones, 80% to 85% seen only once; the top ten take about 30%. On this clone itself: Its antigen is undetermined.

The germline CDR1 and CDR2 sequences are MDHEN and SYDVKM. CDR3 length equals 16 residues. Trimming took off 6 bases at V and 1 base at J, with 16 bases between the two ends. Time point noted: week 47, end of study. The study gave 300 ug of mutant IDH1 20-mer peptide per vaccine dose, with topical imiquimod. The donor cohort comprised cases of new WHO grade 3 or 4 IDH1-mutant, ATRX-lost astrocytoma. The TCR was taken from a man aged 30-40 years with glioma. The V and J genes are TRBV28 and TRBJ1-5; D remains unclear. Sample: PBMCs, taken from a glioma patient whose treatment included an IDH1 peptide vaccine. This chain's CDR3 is CASRDPSRGSNQPQHF. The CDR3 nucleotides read TGTGCCAGCAGAGACCCTTCTCGAGGGAGCAATCAGCCCCAGCATTTT.